These 9 T cell receptor beta chains were all obtained from the same sample, sequenced in a study of cytomegalovirus exposure and HLA in healthy donors. The PCR was carried out with 60 Vbeta primers and 13 Jbeta primers. Using immunoSEQ multiplex PCR, the repertoire was profiled, and TCRdb retains in-frame clones only, with some absent. The table lists 150,000 to 200,000 clones. Sample: PBMCs. The receptor set was obtained from a boy between 5 and 17 years old in good health and CMV-seronegative.

The V and J genes are TRBV11-2 and TRBJ2-2, with D possibly TRBD1 on 7 matching bases. The CDR3 has 15 residues. Germline CDR1 SGHAT, CDR2 FQNNGV. The V end was cut by 3 bases, the J end by 10 bases, with 18 bases between. CDR3 in DNA: TGTGCCAGCAGCTTGCGGGACAGTGGATACGAGGAGCTGTTTTTT. It encodes CASSLRDSGYEELFF.

This rearrangement joins TRBV10-3 to TRBJ2-7; 10 nucleotides align to TRBD2. Trimming at V came to 2 bases and at J to 3 bases, leaving 7 bases not matched to a gene. Looked up from germline, CDR1 is ENHRY and CDR2 is SYGVKD. The CDR3 length is 16 residues. CDR3 sequence reads: CAISEGLSGGLYEQYF. In DNA, the CDR3 is TGTGCCATCAGTGAGGGTCTTAGCGGGGGGCTCTACGAGCAGTACTTC.

The J gene is TRBJ2-7, the V gene TRBV6-5; D is possibly TRBD1 (6 bases). The germline gives CDR1 MNHEY, CDR2 SVGAGI. Trimming cost V 5 bases and J 7 bases, with 15 bases left between them. This CDR3 is 13 amino acids long. CDR3 bases: TGTGCCAGCAGTCCTGGGACATCCAGGGAGCAGTACTTC. It encodes CASSPGTSREQYF.

The chain has TRBV5-6 and TRBJ2-1; tentatively, D is TRBD1 (6 bases). This CDR3 has 17 amino acids. Between the trimmed V and J ends, which lost 1 base and 6 bases, there was a span of 20 bases. Germline CDR1 reads SGHDT; CDR2 reads YYEEEE. CDR3 nucleotides: TGTGCCAGCAGCTTGAGGTTCTGGACAGTGGTGGGCAATGAGCAGTTCTTC. Translated, it gives CASSLRFWTVVGNEQFF.

The chain is built from TRBV6-1 and TRBJ2-2, with D possibly matching TRBD1 (6 bases). The germline gives CDR1 MNHNS, CDR2 SASEGT. Trimming stripped 2 bases from V and 4 bases from J, with 11 bases between. The length of the CDR3 is 15 residues. CDR3 coding DNA: TGTGCCAGCAGTGAAAATGCAGGGGCCACCGGGGAGCTGTTTTTT. As protein: CASSENAGATGELFF.

This chain connects TRBV15 to TRBJ2-2, with TRBD1 as a possible D gene (6 bases). V was pared by 3 bases and J by 0 bases, with 11 bases between. CDR1 is LNHNV and CDR2 is YYDKDF in the germline V gene (reference sequence). This CDR3 is 16 amino acids long. DNA for the CDR3: TGTGCCACCAGCAGGGACAGAGCCTCGAACACCGGGGAGCTGTTTTTT. Translating gives CATSRDRASNTGELFF.

This chain joins TRBV28 and TRBJ1-3, with D perhaps TRBD1 (5 bases). Trimming took 6 bases from V and 7 from J, leaving 10 bases between them. Germline V gives CDR1 MDHEN, CDR2 SYDVKM. The CDR3 is 12 residues long. CDR3 nucleotides: TGTGCCAGCAGCTGGGAGGGGAACACCATATATTTT. It specifies CASSWEGNTIYF. Variable domain in full (rest from reference TRBV28 and TRBJ1-3): DVKVTQSSRYLVKRTGEKVFLECVQDMDHENMFWYRQDPGLGLRLIYFSYDVKMKEKGDIPEGYSVSREKKERFSLILESASTNQTSMYLCASSWEGNTIYFGEGSWLTVV.

The chain is built from TRBV6-1 and TRBJ2-7; tentatively, D is TRBD2 (6 bases). This CDR3 is built from 16 residues. CDR1 is MNHNS, CDR2 SASEGT, per germline. Trimming stripped 1 base from V and 0 bases from J, with 13 bases between. CDR3 region: CASSEDRGVGSYEQYF. The CDR3 DNA reads TGTGCCAGCAGTGAAGATCGCGGGGTAGGCTCCTACGAGCAGTACTTC.

V is TRBV5-5 and J is TRBJ1-1, with D perhaps matching TRBD1 (5 bases). Germline V lookup: CDR1 SGHKS, CDR2 YYEKEE (reference sequence). V lost 0 bases, J lost 6 bases, and 9 bases lay in between. This CDR3 spans 13 amino acids. The CDR3 region is CASSLVPGSEAFF. The CDR3 DNA reads as TGTGCCAGCAGCTTGGTCCCAGGGTCTGAAGCTTTCTTT.